This T cell receptor (beta chain) was identified in a study of T cell responses to AZD1222 COVID-19 vaccine. TCRdb keeps only in-frame clones here, not all; method: immunoSEQ multiplex PCR. The table records about 120,000 clones, roughly 93% of them present only once. Study findings and constraints: Regions left unmutated in variants are reportedly the target of nearly half of spike-specific TCRs. White British ancestry dominated among donors, who included more females, and clonal diversity was possibly underestimated. Recipients of two AZD1222 doses showed rising Spike-specific TCR breadth and depth.

Details on this clone: The antigen remains undetermined.

The sequenced sample was peripheral blood, obtained 28 days after the second AZD1222 dose. The receptor's source is an adult who received the AZD1222 COVID-19 vaccine.

The DNA for the CDR3 is TGTGCCAGCAGTTTATTAGGGATGAACACTGAAGCTTTCTTT. The encoded protein is CASSLLGMNTEAFF. The rearrangement uses TRBV28 and TRBJ1-1; no reliable D call. Looked up from germline, CDR1 is MDHEN and CDR2 is SYDVKM. Trimming took off 1 base at V and 0 bases at J, with 6 bases between the two ends. CDR3 size: 14 residues.